The 7 T cell receptor beta chains presented below share a single source sample, sequenced in a study of beta chain features in type 1 diabetes. Reverse transcribing all isolated RNA meant expressed TCRB transcripts were sequenced. Sequenced by immunoSEQ multiplex PCR; TCRdb stores in-frame clones only, minus some. This sample carries about 150,000 clones, 48% of them seen once, and the ten largest clones take 0.42%. The sample was Tregs from blood. The receptors derive from a young man in good health.

This CDR3 is CASSRFSDRGNQPQHF. The CDR3 bases are TGTGCCAGCTCACGATTCTCGGACAGGGGCAATCAGCCCCAGCATTTT. The gene calls are TRBV18 and TRBJ1-5; 8 bases match TRBD1. V was pared by 4 bases and J by 2 bases, with 7 bases of the junction left unmatched. Germline V lookup: CDR1 KGHSH, CDR2 LQKENI. The CDR3 contains 16 residues.

V gene TRBV19 combines with J gene TRBJ2-1, with D tentatively TRBD2 (5 bases). Germline V gene data show CDR1 as LNHDA and CDR2 as SQIVND (reference sequence). Trimming pared 8 bases from V and 4 bases from J, leaving 12 bases between. The CDR3 consists of 13 residues. CDR3 DNA sequence: TGTGCCAGTCCCCCGGGAACATACAATGAGCAGTTCTTC. This translates into CASPPGTYNEQFF.

This clone occurred a few times. The gene calls are TRBV7-9 and TRBJ2-1; 8 positions agree with TRBD2. CDR1 SEHNR and CDR2 FQNEAQ come from the germline V gene (reference sequence). The V segment lost 1 base and the J segment 8 bases; nucleotides outside the gene matches: 10. CDR3 length: 16 amino acids. This CDR3 is CASSLGLTGGPHEQFF. In DNA, the CDR3 is TGTGCCAGCAGCTTAGGGCTGACGGGGGGGCCGCATGAGCAGTTCTTC. Supplemented by reference TRBV7-9 and TRBJ2-1, the full variable domain reads DTGVSQNPRHKITKRGQNVTFRCDPISEHNRLYWYRQTLGQGPEFLTYFQNEAQLEKSRLLSDRFSAERPKGSFSTLEIQRTEQGDSAMYLCASSLGLTGGPHEQFFGPGTRLTVL.

The rearrangement uses TRBV25-1 and TRBJ2-7, with 9 bases matching TRBD2. This CDR3 region has 14 residues. CDR1 and CDR2 (germline): MGHDK, SYGVNS. The J segment lost 2 bases and the V segment lost 3 bases, leaving 2 bases of the junction unmatched. CDR3 DNA sequence: TGTGCCAGCAGTGACCGACTAGCGGCCTACGAGCAGTACTTC. Amino acids: CASSDRLAAYEQYF.

This rearrangement joins TRBV5-4 to TRBJ1-4, with 9 bases aligning to TRBD1. In germline, CDR1 is SGHNT, CDR2 YYREEE (reference sequence). J was trimmed by 5 bases and V by 0 bases; bases with no gene match: 2. The CDR3 spans 15 residues. Written as DNA, the CDR3 is TGTGCCAGCAGCTTGGGGGGGACAGGGAATGAAAAACTGTTTTTT. It yields the protein CASSLGGTGNEKLFF.

This clone was detected a few times. The chain joins TRBV7-2 to TRBJ2-1; 8 positions agree with TRBD2. The V gene end was trimmed by 5 bases and the J gene end by 10 bases; junction bases not matched to a gene: 16. This CDR3 is built from 16 residues. The germline CDR1 and CDR2 sequences are SGHTA and FQGNSA. Here the CDR3 DNA reads TGTGCCAGCAGCAAAAGGGGTAGCGGGGCCGCTAAAGAGCAGTTCTTC. It translates to CASSKRGSGAAKEQFF.

The chain recombines TRBV10-3 with TRBJ1-2; D not certain. From germline, CDR1 is ENHRY and CDR2 SYGVKD. The V gene lost 3 bases and the J gene lost 0 bases, with 2 bases spanning the gap. The CDR3 contains 12 residues. The CDR3 DNA follows: TGTGCCATCAGTGACACTAACTATGGCTACACCTTC. Encoded protein: CAISDTNYGYTF.